A selection of T cell receptor beta chains follows, all from one sample in a study of T cell changes during pregnancy in multiple sclerosis. Data came from immunoSEQ multiplex PCR; TCRdb stores just in-frame clones and leaves some out. The sample holds some 70,000 clones, approximately 92% seen once. This material consisted of CD8+ T cells from peripheral blood mononuclear cells, taken in the third trimester of pregnancy. The source is a female donor in good health, enrolled as a control in a pregnancy study. Each CDR3 is given with its conserved first and last residue. A D gene is named only where the DNA matches it firmly. Clone size, where shown, is once, few, many, or a class for clones that have expanded.

J gene	D gene	CDR3 length	clone size	V gene	CDR3 DNA	CDR3 protein
TRBJ1-2	-	12	-	TRBV30	TGTGCCCGCACGGGGGGCGACCATGGCTACACCTTC	CARTGGDHGYTF
TRBJ2-1	TRBD2	14	-	TRBV6-4	TGTGCCAGCAGCGAGGGACTAGGGCTCAATGAGCAGTTCTTC	CASSEGLGLNEQFF
TRBJ1-2	-	11	-	TRBV5-1	TGCGCCAGCAGTCAGGGAAATGGCTACACCTTC	CASSQGNGYTF
TRBJ1-5	-	15	once	TRBV27	TGTGCCAGCAGTACGAGGCCCAGTGGCAATCAGCCCCAGCATTTT	CASSTRPSGNQPQHF
TRBJ2-3	TRBD2	18	-	TRBV30	TGTGCCTGGAGCACTTTTATGCCCCGGGGACTATCAACGGATACGCAGTATTTT	CAWSTFMPRGLSTDTQYF
TRBJ2-7	TRBD1	16	-	TRBV6-6	TGTGCCAGCAGTTACGCCCCATGGACAGGGGGCAACGAGCAGTACTTC	CASSYAPWTGGNEQYF
TRBJ1-1	-	14	many	TRBV6-4	TGTGCCAGCAGTGACTCGATGTCAGGGGCTGAAGCTTTCTTT	CASSDSMSGAEAFF
TRBJ2-1	TRBD1	14	-	TRBV6-4	TGTGCCAGCAGTCCGGGACAGGGGGCGAATGAGCAGTTCTTC	CASSPGQGANEQFF
TRBJ1-2	-	15	once	TRBV27	TGTGCCAGCAGTTTAAGTGGAGCAGATAACTATGGCTACACCTTC	CASSLSGADNYGYTF
TRBJ1-2	TRBD1	16	-	TRBV27	TGTGCCAGCAGTTTCATCGGCAGGGGGCCATTCTATGGCTACACCTTC	CASSFIGRGPFYGYTF
TRBJ1-2	-	14	-	TRBV7-9	TGTGCCAGCAGCTTAGAGTGGCAGTCCTATGGCTACACCTTC	CASSLEWQSYGYTF